The rows below give T cell receptor beta chains drawn from one sample of a study of T cell changes during pregnancy in multiple sclerosis. Sequenced by immunoSEQ multiplex PCR; TCRdb stores in-frame clones only, minus some. The sample carries approximately 9,100 clones, around 87% recorded once. The material was CD8+ T cells from peripheral blood mononuclear cells, obtained in the first trimester of pregnancy. These receptors came from a female donor in good health, enrolled as a control in a pregnancy study. Each CDR3 is given with its conserved first and last residue. The order of the fields is D gene, J gene, clone size, V gene, CDR3 protein, CDR3 DNA. The D gene is left open where the match is weak. The size field is filled for only some rows; it gives once, few, many or a size class.

>TRBD2|TRBJ2-2|-|TRBV19
CASSTSGTSDGELFF
TGTGCCAGTAGTACATCTGGGACTAGCGACGGGGAGCTGTTTTTT
>TRBD2|TRBJ2-1|-|TRBV19
CASSIDSGGTIYNEQFF
TGTGCCAGTAGTATAGATAGCGGGGGGACGATATACAATGAGCAGTTCTTC
>TRBD2|TRBJ2-1|-|TRBV19
CASVSGLAGGLNEQFF
TGTGCCAGTGTATCTGGACTAGCGGGAGGGTTAAATGAGCAGTTCTTC
>TRBD2|TRBJ2-1|-|TRBV7-9
CASSSSGSYNEQFF
TGTGCCAGCAGCTCTAGCGGCTCCTACAATGAGCAGTTCTTC
>TRBD2|TRBJ2-7|large|TRBV28
CASSLLGGSLYEQYF
TGTGCCAGCAGTTTGTTGGGAGGGTCCCTCTACGAGCAGTACTTC
>TRBD2|TRBJ2-7|-|TRBV2
CASSGVLAGGNYEQYF
TGTGCCAGCAGTGGGGTTCTAGCGGGGGGAAACTACGAGCAGTACTTC
>TRBD2|TRBJ2-3|-|TRBV6-4
CASSNSGTDTQYF
TGTGCCAGCAGTAATAGCGGGACAGATACGCAGTATTTT
>TRBD1|TRBJ2-7|-|TRBV27
CASSLSGPQGGSSSYEQYF
TGTGCCAGCAGTTTATCGGGCCCCCAAGGGGGCTCTAGCTCCTACGAGCAGTACTTC
>-|TRBJ2-7|-|TRBV6-6
CASSYTTYEQYF
TGTGCCAGCAGCTACACTACCTACGAGCAGTACTTC
>-|TRBJ2-7|-|TRBV5-1
CASSFGGLDEQYF
TGCGCCAGCAGCTTCGGGGGGCTTGACGAGCAGTACTTC
>-|TRBJ1-2|-|TRBV27
CASRLGNYGYTF
TGTGCCAGCAGATTGGGCAACTATGGCTACACCTTC